This TCR beta chain is from a study of shared clonotypes between healthy human individuals. Study conclusions and caveats: Shared across several donors were 4% to 5% of the naive CD4 clonotypes. In general, naive subsets displayed greater estimated richness than memory subsets did. Clonotype sharing among donors likely depends on sequencing depth.

Some clones are missing from TCRdb's copy, which holds only in-frame ones; the method was immunoSEQ multiplex PCR. The repertoire holds roughly 2 million clones, around 95% seen once, with around 0.13% in the top ten. As for this clone: The target antigen is unknown.

Germline V gives CDR1 SQVTM, CDR2 ANQGSEA. The CDR3 length is 15 residues. The junction had 6 bases not matched to a gene; V was cut back by 3 bases and J by 7 bases. All of the donors resided in Nashville, Tennessee, and each was a Caucasian adult. This sequence was found in a man aged 18-30 years in good health. The V and J genes are TRBV29-1 and TRBJ2-2, with TRBD1 matching 12 bases. Sample: naive CD4+ T cells sorted from blood. The sample's subset: CD45RA+ positively selected. This CDR3 reads CSVDGDRGLSGELFF. CDR3 nucleotide sequence: TGCAGCGTTGACGGGGACAGGGGGCTTAGCGGGGAGCTGTTTTTT.